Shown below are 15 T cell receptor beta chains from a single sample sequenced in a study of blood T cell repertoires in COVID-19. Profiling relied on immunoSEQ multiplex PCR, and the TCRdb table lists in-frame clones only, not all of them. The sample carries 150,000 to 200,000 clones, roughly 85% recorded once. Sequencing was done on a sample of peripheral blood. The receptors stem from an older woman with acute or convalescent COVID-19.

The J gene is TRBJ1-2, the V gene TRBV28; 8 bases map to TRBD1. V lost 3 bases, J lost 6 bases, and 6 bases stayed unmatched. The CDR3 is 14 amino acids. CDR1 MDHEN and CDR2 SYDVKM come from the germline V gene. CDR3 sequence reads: CASSLLQGQDGYTF. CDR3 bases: TGTGCCAGCAGTTTGCTACAGGGACAGGATGGCTACACCTTC.

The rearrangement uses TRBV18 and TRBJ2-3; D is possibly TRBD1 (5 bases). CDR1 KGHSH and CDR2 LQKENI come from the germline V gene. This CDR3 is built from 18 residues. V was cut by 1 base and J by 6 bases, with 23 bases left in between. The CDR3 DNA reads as TGTGCCAGCTCACCACGGGCCCGGACAAACTCAAATGGGGATACGCAGTATTTT. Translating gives CASSPRARTNSNGDTQYF. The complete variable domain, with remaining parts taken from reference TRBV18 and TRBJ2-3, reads NAGVMQNPRHLVRRRGQEARLRCSPMKGHSHVYWYRQLPEEGLKFMVYLQKENIIDESGMPKERFSAEFPKEGPSILRIQQVVRGDSAAYFCASSPRARTNSNGDTQYFGPGTRLTVL.

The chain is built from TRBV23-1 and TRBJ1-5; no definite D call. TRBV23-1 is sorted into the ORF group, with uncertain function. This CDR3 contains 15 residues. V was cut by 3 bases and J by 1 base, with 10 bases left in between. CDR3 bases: TGCGCCAGCAGTCACCCCGGTAGAAGCAATCAGCCCCAGCATTTT. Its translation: CASSHPGRSNQPQHF.

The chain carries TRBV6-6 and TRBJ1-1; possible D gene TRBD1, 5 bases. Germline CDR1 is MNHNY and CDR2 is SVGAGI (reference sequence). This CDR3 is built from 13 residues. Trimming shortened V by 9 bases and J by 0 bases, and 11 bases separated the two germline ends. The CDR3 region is CASRSGMNTEAFF. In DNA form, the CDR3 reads TGTGCCAGTCGGTCAGGGATGAACACTGAAGCTTTCTTT.

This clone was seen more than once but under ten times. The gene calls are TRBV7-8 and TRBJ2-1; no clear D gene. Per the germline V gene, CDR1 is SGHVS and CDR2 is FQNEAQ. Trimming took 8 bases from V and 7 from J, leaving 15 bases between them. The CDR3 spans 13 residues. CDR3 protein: CASRRRLPNEQFF. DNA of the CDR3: TGTGCCAGCCGACGGCGGCTGCCAAATGAGCAGTTCTTC.

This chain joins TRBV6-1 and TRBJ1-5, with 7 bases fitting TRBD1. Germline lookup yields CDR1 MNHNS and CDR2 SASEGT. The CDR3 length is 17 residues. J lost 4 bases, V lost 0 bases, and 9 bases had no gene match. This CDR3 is CASSEASLQGSNQPQHF. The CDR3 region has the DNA TGTGCCAGCAGTGAAGCGAGCTTACAGGGGTCTAATCAGCCCCAGCATTTT.

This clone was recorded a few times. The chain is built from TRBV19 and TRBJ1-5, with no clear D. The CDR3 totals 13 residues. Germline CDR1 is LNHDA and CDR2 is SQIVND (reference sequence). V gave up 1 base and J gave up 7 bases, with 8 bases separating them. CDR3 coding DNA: TGTGCCAGTAGTATAGCCGGGGTGCAGCCCCAGCATTTT. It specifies CASSIAGVQPQHF.

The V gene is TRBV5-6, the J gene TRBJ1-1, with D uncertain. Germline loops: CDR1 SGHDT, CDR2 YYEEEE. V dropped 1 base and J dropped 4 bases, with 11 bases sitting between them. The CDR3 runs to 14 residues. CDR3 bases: TGTGCCAGCAGCTTGACTACCGCTACCACTGAAGCTTTCTTT. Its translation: CASSLTTATTEAFF.

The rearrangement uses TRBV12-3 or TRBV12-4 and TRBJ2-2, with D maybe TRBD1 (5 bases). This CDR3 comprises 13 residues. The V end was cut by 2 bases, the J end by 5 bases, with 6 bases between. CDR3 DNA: TGTGCCAGCAGTTTACAGGGAACCGGGGAGCTGTTTTTT. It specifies CASSLQGTGELFF.

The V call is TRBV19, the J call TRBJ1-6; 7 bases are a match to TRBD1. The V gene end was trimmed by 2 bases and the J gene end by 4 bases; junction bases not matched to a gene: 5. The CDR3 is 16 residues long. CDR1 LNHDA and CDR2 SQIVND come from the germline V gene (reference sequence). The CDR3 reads CASSISGTVYNSPLHF. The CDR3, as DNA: TGTGCCAGTAGTATATCCGGGACAGTTTATAATTCACCCCTCCACTTT.

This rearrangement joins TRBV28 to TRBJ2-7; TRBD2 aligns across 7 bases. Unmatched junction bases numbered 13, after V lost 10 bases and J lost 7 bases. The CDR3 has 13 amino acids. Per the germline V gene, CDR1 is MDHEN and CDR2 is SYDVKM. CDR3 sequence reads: CATRLGGIGEQYF. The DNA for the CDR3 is TGTGCCACCCGTCTCGGGGGGATAGGGGAGCAGTACTTC.

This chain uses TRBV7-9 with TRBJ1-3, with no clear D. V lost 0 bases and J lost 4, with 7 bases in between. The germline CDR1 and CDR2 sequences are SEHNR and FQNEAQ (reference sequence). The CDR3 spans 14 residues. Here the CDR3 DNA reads TGTGCCAGCAGCTTAGCGGTCGGGGGAAACACCATATATTTT. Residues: CASSLAVGGNTIYF.

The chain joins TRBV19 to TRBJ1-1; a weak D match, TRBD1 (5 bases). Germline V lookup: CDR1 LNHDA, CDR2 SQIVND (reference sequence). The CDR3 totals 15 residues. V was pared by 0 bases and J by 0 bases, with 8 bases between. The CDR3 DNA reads TGTGCCAGTAGTATAGATGTGGGGCTGAACACTGAAGCTTTCTTT. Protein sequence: CASSIDVGLNTEAFF. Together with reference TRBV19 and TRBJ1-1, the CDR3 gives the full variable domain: DGGITQSPKYLFRKEGQNVTLSCEQNLNHDAMYWYRQDPGQGLRLIYYSQIVNDFQKGDIAEGYSVSREKKESFPLTVTSAQKNPTAFYLCASSIDVGLNTEAFFGQGTRLTVV.

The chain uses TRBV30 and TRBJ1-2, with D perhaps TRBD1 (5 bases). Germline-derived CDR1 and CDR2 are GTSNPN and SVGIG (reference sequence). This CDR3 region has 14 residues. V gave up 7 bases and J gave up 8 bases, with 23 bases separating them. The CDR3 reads CASAKDKNTEGYTF. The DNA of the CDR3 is TGTGCCTCGGCCAAGGACAAGAATACCGAGGGCTACACCTTC.

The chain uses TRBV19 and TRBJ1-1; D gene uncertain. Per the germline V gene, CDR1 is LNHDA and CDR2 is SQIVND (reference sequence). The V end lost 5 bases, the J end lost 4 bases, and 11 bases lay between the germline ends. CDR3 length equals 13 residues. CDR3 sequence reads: CASSPAGFTEAFF. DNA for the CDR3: TGTGCCAGTAGTCCGGCCGGGTTCACTGAAGCTTTCTTT.